The rows below give T cell receptor beta chains drawn from one sample of a study of cytomegalovirus exposure and HLA in healthy donors. The assay was immunoSEQ multiplex PCR, and TCRdb's table has in-frame clones only and misses some. This sample has approximately 220,000 clones, with around 80% found just once. The sample comprised PBMCs. The receptors stem from a boy aged 2 to 10 in good health and CMV-seronegative. Each CDR3 is given with its conserved first and last residue. A D gene is named only where the DNA matches it firmly. The size of a clone is reported for some rows only, either as once, few or many, or as a class for expanded clones.

v_gene,abundance,j_gene,d_gene,CDR3aa,CDR3nt
TRBV7-2,-,TRBJ1-5,-,CASSQGKGHFQPQHF,TGTGCCAGCAGTCAGGGGAAAGGACATTTTCAGCCCCAGCATTTT
TRBV11-2,-,TRBJ1-4,TRBD1,CASSFSGTGTNEKLFF,TGTGCCAGCAGCTTCTCCGGGACAGGTACTAATGAAAAACTGTTTTTT
TRBV6-5,-,TRBJ2-2,-,CASSWTVGRTGELFF,TGTGCCAGCAGTTGGACAGTCGGTAGGACCGGGGAGCTGTTTTTT
TRBV7-8,-,TRBJ2-3,-,CASSLIVSTDTQYF,TGTGCCAGCAGCTTAATAGTTTCCACAGATACGCAGTATTTT
TRBV11-1,-,TRBJ2-2,TRBD1,CASSRDRDQDTGELFF,TGTGCCAGCAGCCGGGACAGGGACCAGGACACCGGGGAGCTGTTTTTT
TRBV19,-,TRBJ2-7,TRBD1,CASSKQGTGTPYEQYF,TGTGCCAGTAGTAAACAGGGGACAGGGACCCCCTACGAGCAGTACTTC
TRBV5-6,-,TRBJ1-3,-,CASSPTRSGNTIYF,TGTGCCAGCAGCCCTACGAGATCTGGAAACACCATATATTTT
TRBV27,-,TRBJ2-7,TRBD2,CASSLSGGPYEQYF,TGTGCCAGCAGTTTAAGCGGGGGCCCCTACGAGCAGTACTTC
TRBV6-5,-,TRBJ1-5,-,CASSTAGEPQHF,TGTGCCAGCAGTACCGCGGGGGAGCCCCAGCATTTT
TRBV11-2,-,TRBJ1-3,-,CASSPGAGNTIYF,TGTGCCAGCAGCCCGGGGGCTGGAAACACCATATATTTT
TRBV5-1,once,TRBJ2-5,-,CASSLGSFQETQYF,TGCGCCAGCAGCTTGGGCAGTTTCCAGGAGACCCAGTACTTC
TRBV11-2,once,TRBJ2-7,TRBD1,CASSYGQGFYEQYF,TGTGCCAGCAGCTACGGACAGGGGTTTTACGAGCAGTACTTC
TRBV2,few,TRBJ1-1,-,CASSVEEGTEAFF,TGTGCCAGCAGTGTGGAGGAGGGCACTGAAGCTTTCTTT
TRBV4-1,-,TRBJ1-6,-,CASSLTGSERSPLHF,TGCGCCAGCAGCCTCACCGGGAGTGAACGTTCACCCCTCCACTTT
TRBV30,-,TRBJ1-2,TRBD1,CAWSGTGCGYTF,TGTGCCTGGAGTGGGACAGGGTGTGGCTACACCTTC
TRBV5-6,few,TRBJ1-5,-,CASSLGDLMDQPQHF,TGTGCCAGCAGCTTGGGGGACTTGATGGATCAGCCCCAGCATTTT
TRBV6-1,-,TRBJ1-2,-,CASSDQGSYGYTF,TGTGCCAGCAGTGACCAGGGATCCTATGGCTACACCTTC
TRBV27,-,TRBJ1-2,TRBD1,CASSYRTGENYGYTF,TGTGCCAGCAGCTACCGGACAGGGGAAAACTATGGCTACACCTTC
TRBV30,-,TRBJ2-1,-,CAWSVSTYNEQFF,TGTGCCTGGAGTGTGTCAACCTACAATGAGCAGTTCTTC
TRBV19,-,TRBJ2-3,TRBD1,CASSDRGSTDTQYF,TGTGCCAGTTCAGACAGGGGCTCCACAGATACGCAGTATTTT
TRBV5-1,few,TRBJ2-1,TRBD2,CASSFTSSGGYNEQFF,TGCGCCAGCAGCTTTACGTCAAGCGGGGGCTACAATGAGCAGTTCTTC
TRBV29-1,-,TRBJ1-2,-,CSVEKSGDGYTF,TGCAGCGTTGAAAAGTCAGGGGATGGCTACACCTTC